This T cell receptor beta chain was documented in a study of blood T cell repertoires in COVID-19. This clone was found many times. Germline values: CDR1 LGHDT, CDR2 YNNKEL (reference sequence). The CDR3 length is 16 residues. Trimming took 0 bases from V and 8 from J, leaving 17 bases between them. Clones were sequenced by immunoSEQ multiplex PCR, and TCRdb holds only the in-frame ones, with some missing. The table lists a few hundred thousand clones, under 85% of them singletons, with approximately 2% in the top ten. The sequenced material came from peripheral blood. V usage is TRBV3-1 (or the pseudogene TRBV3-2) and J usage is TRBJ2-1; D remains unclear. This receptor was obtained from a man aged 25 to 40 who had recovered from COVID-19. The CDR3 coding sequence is TGTGCCAGCAGCCAAGATCATGGCCAGGTTTGGGATGAGCAGTTCTTC. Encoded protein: CASSQDHGQVWDEQFF.